At least ten counts were recorded for the clone carrying this TCR beta chain. Its matching antigen is unknown. Production of TCR cDNA was by 5'RACE template switching, which also added a universal primer site and UMIs. TCRdb analysed the 5' RACE reads with MiXCR anew, one entry per CDR3 protein. The table shows some 63,000 distinct CDR3 sequences, with about 7.8% occurring only once. These data belong to a study of T cells after yellow fever vaccination. Regarding the study as a whole: Weaker overall, the secondary response nonetheless peaked faster (day 5 versus 15). The presence of abundant clonotypes contaminating from the bulk population was possible in FACS-sorted repertoires. Most clones from primary vaccination resurfaced after the booster (around 95% CD4, 88% CD8).

This CDR3 contains 14 residues. Between the trimmed V and J ends, which lost 6 bases and 1 base, there was a span of 9 bases. In germline, CDR1 is SGHVS, CDR2 FNYEAQ. The V call is TRBV7-6, the J call TRBJ2-2, with D hard to call. Sequenced material: CD8+ T cells sorted from PBMCs, taken 15 days after the yellow fever booster vaccination. The sequence was collected from a man between 25 and 39 years old who received the YFV17D yellow fever vaccine. The CDR3 nucleotides are TGTGCCAGCAGTTCACAGCGGAACACCGGGGAGCTGTTTTTT. Translating gives CASSSQRNTGELFF.